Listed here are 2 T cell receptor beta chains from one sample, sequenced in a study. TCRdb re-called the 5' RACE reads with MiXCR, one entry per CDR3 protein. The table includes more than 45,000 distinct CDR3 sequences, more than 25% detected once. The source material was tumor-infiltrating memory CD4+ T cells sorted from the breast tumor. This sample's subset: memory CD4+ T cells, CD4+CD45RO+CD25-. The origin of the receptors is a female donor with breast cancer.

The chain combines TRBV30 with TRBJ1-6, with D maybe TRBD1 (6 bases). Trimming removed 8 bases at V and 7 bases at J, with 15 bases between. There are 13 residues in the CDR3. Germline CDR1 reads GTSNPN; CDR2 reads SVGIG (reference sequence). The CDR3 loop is CARTGTRNSPLHF. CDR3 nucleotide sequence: TGTGCCCGGACCGGGACACGAAATTCACCCCTCCACTTT.

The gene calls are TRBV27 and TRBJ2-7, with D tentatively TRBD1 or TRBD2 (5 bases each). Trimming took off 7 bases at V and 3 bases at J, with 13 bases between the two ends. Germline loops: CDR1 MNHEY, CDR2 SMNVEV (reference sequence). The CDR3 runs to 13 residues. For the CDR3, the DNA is TGTGCCAGCACTTCTGGGACCCGCTACGAGCAGTACTTC. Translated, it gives CASTSGTRYEQYF.